This T cell receptor beta chain stems from a study of identical twins. Remarks on this clonotype: Its matching antigen is unknown.

TCRdb fed the 5' RACE reads into MiXCR, producing one record per CDR3 protein. The sample shows about 460,000 distinct CDR3 sequences, more than 13% of them seen only once. V was pared by 0 bases and J by 1 base, with 7 bases between. The CDR3 totals 15 residues. Germline lookup yields CDR1 GTSNPN and CDR2 SVGIG (reference sequence). Study-level findings and limits: Excess sharing by twins proved weaker in beta out-of-frame sequences. The analysis was cross-sectional rather than longitudinal within donors.

These data also featured in a second study, about yellow fever vaccine responses in identical twins.

Sequenced: CD4+ T cells sorted from blood. The sequence was obtained from a woman between 18 and 29 years old in good health. The chain recombines TRBV30 with TRBJ2-6; no reliable D call. CDR3 region: CAWSVGSSGANVLTF. CDR3 coding DNA: TGTGCCTGGAGTGTGGGGTCTTCTGGGGCCAACGTCCTGACTTTC.